The 9 T cell receptor beta chains presented below share a single source sample, sequenced in a study of blood T cell repertoires in COVID-19. The table came from immunoSEQ multiplex PCR; TCRdb's copy has only in-frame clones and leaves some out. The sample includes 95,000 to 150,000 clones, approximately 80% seen only once; the top ten take approximately 35%. Material for sequencing was peripheral blood. These TCRs come from a man in his forties with active or convalescent COVID-19.

The V call is TRBV19, the J call TRBJ1-2; D gene ambiguous. Germline V CDR1 and CDR2: LNHDA, SQIVND (reference sequence). The CDR3 totals 12 residues. Trimming removed 3 bases from V and 3 bases from J, with 5 bases in between. The CDR3, as DNA: TGTGCCAGTAGTATGCGCGACTATGGCTACACCTTC. Translation: CASSMRDYGYTF.

In this sample, this clone turned up once. The chain employs TRBV27 and TRBJ1-5; D is undetermined. Germline lookup yields CDR1 MNHEY and CDR2 SMNVEV (reference sequence). V gave up 4 bases and J gave up 7 bases, with 8 bases separating them. This CDR3 comprises 12 residues. The CDR3 protein is CASSSREQPQHF. The CDR3 DNA reads TGTGCCAGCAGTTCTAGGGAGCAGCCCCAGCATTTT.

This clone was seen more than once but under ten times. The genes are TRBV4-2 and TRBJ2-2, with 8 bases that match TRBD2. Germline loops: CDR1 LGHNA, CDR2 YNFKEQ. Germline trimming cut 2 bases from V and 3 bases from J; bases unmatched to any gene: 5. The CDR3 extends over 16 amino acids. This CDR3 is CASSQRRGADTGELFF. DNA for the CDR3: TGTGCCAGCAGCCAAAGGCGGGGGGCGGACACCGGGGAGCTGTTTTTT.

The J gene is TRBJ2-6, the V gene TRBV4-3; perhaps TRBD2 as D (5 bases). The germline gives CDR1 LGHNA, CDR2 YSLEER. Trimming removed 1 base at V and 0 bases at J, with 10 bases between. The CDR3 length is 17 residues. The CDR3 here is CASSQAPAGSGANVLTF. The CDR3 DNA sequence: TGCGCCAGCAGCCAAGCCCCGGCGGGCTCTGGGGCCAACGTCCTGACTTTC.

This clone was observed a handful of times. V gene TRBV6-1 combines with J gene TRBJ2-6, with D tentatively TRBD1 (6 bases). The CDR3 is 15 residues long. The germline V gene encodes CDR1 MNHNS and CDR2 SASEGT. V was clipped by 2 bases and J by 1 base, with 6 bases between them. The CDR3 sequence is CASSEQGSGANVLTF. CDR3 nucleotide sequence: TGTGCCAGCAGTGAACAGGGGTCTGGGGCCAACGTCCTGACTTTC.

CDR3 nucleotide sequence: TGTGCCTGGAGTGTATTACGTGCGTTCACCTATGGCTACACCTTC. Translating gives CAWSVLRAFTYGYTF. J is TRBJ1-2 and V is TRBV30; no clear D. The germline V and J ends were trimmed by 0 bases and 4 bases, with 15 bases remaining between them. The CDR3 extends over 15 amino acids. Looked up from germline, CDR1 is GTSNPN and CDR2 is SVGIG (reference sequence).

This clone was recorded only once. The chain carries TRBV19 and TRBJ1-2, with 7 bases aligning to TRBD1. CDR3 size: 15 residues. Germline assignment: CDR1 LNHDA and CDR2 SQIVND (reference sequence). The J segment lost 5 bases and the V segment lost 6 bases, leaving 12 bases of the junction unmatched. CDR3 loop: CASRPVPGQTYGYTF. The CDR3 DNA follows: TGTGCCAGTAGACCCGTTCCGGGACAGACGTATGGCTACACCTTC.

The chain employs TRBV29-1 and TRBJ2-3, with 9 bases identical to TRBD1. This CDR3 region has 15 residues. Losses at the gene ends were 6 bases for V and 6 bases for J; bases not matched to a gene: 13. Germline V gives CDR1 SQVTM, CDR2 ANQGSEA. The CDR3, as DNA: TGCAGCGTCCCCAGCGCCGGGACAGGGAAGGATACGCAGTATTTT. It is translated as CSVPSAGTGKDTQYF.

This chain joins TRBV12-3 or TRBV12-4 and TRBJ1-2; weak D call: TRBD1 (5 bases). CDR3 length equals 13 residues. V lost 4 bases to trimming and J lost 1 base, with 7 bases between them. The CDR3 coding sequence is TGTGCCAGCAGTTCAAGGGGTAACTATGGCTACACCTTC. Its translation is CASSSRGNYGYTF.